These 15 T cell receptor beta chains were sequenced from one sample in a study of identical twins. Each CDR3 protein is one row after TCRdb ran MiXCR on the 5' RACE reads. The sample records just under 650,000 distinct CDR3 sequences, roughly 6.6% being singletons. The same data also went into a second study, on yellow fever vaccine responses in identical twins.

The sample was PBMCs. The receptors here all came from a woman between 18 and 29 years old in good health.

This clonotype was recorded many times. J is TRBJ2-7 and V is TRBV11-2, with 10 bases identical to TRBD2. Losses at the gene ends were 5 bases for V and 0 bases for J; bases not matched to a gene: 10. The CDR3 is made up of 17 amino acids. Germline assignment: CDR1 SGHAT and CDR2 FQNNGV. The CDR3 DNA reads as TGTGCCAGCAGCCGCTTCCTTAGCGGGGGGAGCTCCTACGAGCAGTACGTC. This codes for CASSRFLSGGSSYEQYV.

J is TRBJ2-1 and V is TRBV28, with 8 bases that match TRBD2. Looked up from germline, CDR1 is MDHEN and CDR2 is SYDVKM. CDR3 length: 16 amino acids. Trimming at V came to 10 bases and at J to 2 bases, leaving 13 bases not matched to a gene. CDR3 region: CATQGTAGVPYNEQFF. CDR3 nucleotide sequence: TGTGCCACTCAAGGCACAGCGGGAGTACCCTACAATGAGCAGTTCTTC.

The rearrangement links TRBV12-3 or TRBV12-4 to TRBJ2-1, with TRBD1 matching 7 bases. The CDR3 contains 17 residues. V shed 1 base, J shed 0 bases, and the junction held 6 bases outside the gene matches. The CDR3 loop reads CASSLDRGLSSYNEQFF. CDR3 bases: TGTGCCAGCAGTTTAGATAGGGGGCTATCCTCCTACAATGAGCAGTTCTTC.

In this sample, this clonotype turned up many times. The rearrangement links TRBV12-3 or TRBV12-4 to TRBJ1-5, with a tentative D call TRBD1 (5 bases). V shed 6 bases and J shed 5 bases, with 14 bases lying between them. This CDR3 is built from 14 residues. This CDR3 is CASRGDANDQPQHF. CDR3 DNA sequence: TGTGCCAGCAGAGGGGACGCCAATGATCAGCCCCAGCATTTT.

This clonotype was seen many times. Here the CDR3 DNA reads TGTGCCAGCAGCTTAGAACCGGACTCCTACAATGAGCAGTTCTTC. This codes for CASSLEPDSYNEQFF. V and J are TRBV7-2 and TRBJ2-1; no clear D. The CDR3 is 15 amino acids. Germline V gives CDR1 SGHTA, CDR2 FQGNSA. The V end was cut by 1 base, the J end by 0 bases, with 7 bases between.

With regard to this clonotype: One end of the junction fails to match germline, which may point to a read error. DNA of the CDR3: TGTGCCAGCAGTGAATTTGGGGACAGCTCCGACAATGAGCAGTTCTTC. It yields the protein CASSEFGDSSDNEQFF. The chain links TRBV25-1 to TRBJ2-1, with TRBD1 matching over 7 bases. Germline CDR1 MGHDK, CDR2 SYGVNS. The CDR3 extends over 16 amino acids. The whole variable domain, filled in from reference TRBV25-1 and TRBJ2-1, reads EADIYQTPRYLVIGTGKKITLECSQTMGHDKMYWYQQDPGMELHLIHYSYGVNSTEKGDLSSESTVSRIRTEHFPLTLESARPSHTSQYLCASSEFGDSSDNEQFFGPGTRLTVL.

The genes are TRBV6-1 and TRBJ1-4; D perhaps matches TRBD1 (5 bases). Germline V gene sequence: CDR1 MNHNS, CDR2 SASEGT. V was clipped by 8 bases and J by 8 bases, with 15 bases between them. The length of the CDR3 is 13 residues. The CDR3 loop reads CASGHFQGEKLFF. Written as DNA, the CDR3 is TGTGCCAGCGGACACTTCCAGGGAGAAAAACTGTTTTTT.

V is TRBV24-1 and J is TRBJ2-2, with D hard to call. From germline, CDR1 is KGHDR and CDR2 SFDVKD. This CDR3 has 12 amino acids. Deletions cut 3 bases from V and 7 bases from J, with 5 bases between. CDR3 DNA: TGTGCCACCAGTGATAGGAACGGGGAGCTGTTTTTT. It translates to CATSDRNGELFF.

Ten or more counts support this clonotype. The gene calls are TRBV20-1 and TRBJ1-1; the match to TRBD1 covers 10 bases. The CDR3 is 13 residues long. Germline-derived CDR1 and CDR2 are DFQATT and SNEGSKA (reference sequence). Unmatched junction bases numbered 2, after V lost 3 bases and J lost 4 bases. CDR3 amino acids: CSARDRGFTEAFF. For the CDR3, the DNA is TGCAGTGCTAGGGACAGGGGGTTCACTGAAGCTTTCTTT.

The genes are TRBV29-1 and TRBJ1-1; D gene ambiguous. Deletions cut 3 bases from V and 1 base from J, with 12 bases between. The CDR3 runs to 14 residues. In germline, CDR1 is SQVTM, CDR2 ANQGSEA. In DNA form, the CDR3 reads TGCAGCGTTGAGAGGCCAGAGCAGAACACTGAAGCTTTCTTT. Translation: CSVERPEQNTEAFF.

In this sample, this clonotype turned up a few times. The rearrangement links TRBV4-2 to TRBJ2-7, with TRBD2 identical over 12 bases. The CDR3 runs to 21 residues. V lost 1 base, J lost 7 bases, and 23 bases stayed unmatched. Germline V gives CDR1 LGHNA, CDR2 YNFKEQ. The CDR3: CASSQARPGGSTSGRTWEQYF. The CDR3 nucleotides read TGTGCCAGCAGCCAAGCGAGGCCAGGGGGGTCAACTAGCGGGAGGACTTGGGAGCAGTACTTC.

Written as DNA, the CDR3 is TGTGCCAGCAGCTTCCCGCCATCCTACGAGCAGTACTTC. Protein sequence: CASSFPPSYEQYF. The V gene is TRBV7-2, the J gene TRBJ2-7; D is unresolved. Germline V gene sequence: CDR1 SGHTA, CDR2 FQGNSA. Trimming cost V 3 bases and J 1 base, with 7 bases left between them. The CDR3 runs 13 residues.

This clonotype was counted only a few times. The DNA of the CDR3 is TGTGCCAGCAGCTTAGGAAGGATGGGAGGGAATGAGCAGTTCTTC. It translates to CASSLGRMGGNEQFF. The chain uses TRBV11-3 and TRBJ2-1; 7 positions match TRBD2. Germline V lookup: CDR1 SGHNT, CDR2 YENEEA. This CDR3 contains 15 residues. Trimming took 1 base from V and 7 from J; bases not matched to a gene: 7.

The chain recombines TRBV20-1 with TRBJ2-1; TRBD1 matches 8 bases. The CDR3 is 15 residues long. Germline CDR1 is DFQATT and CDR2 is SNEGSKA (reference sequence). V shed 6 bases, J shed 3 bases, and the junction held 10 bases outside the gene matches. In nucleotides, the CDR3 is TGCAGTGCCCCAGGGCTGGGACAGGACTACAATGAGCAGTTCTTC. As protein: CSAPGLGQDYNEQFF.

This clonotype was picked up a small number of times. This chain uses TRBV7-9 with TRBJ1-1; TRBD1 agrees at 7 bases. From germline, CDR1 is SEHNR and CDR2 FQNEAQ (reference sequence). The ends lost 5 bases at V and 3 bases at J; junction bases unmatched: 9. The CDR3 totals 15 residues. The CDR3 DNA reads TGTGCCAGCAGCCAGCCGACAGGGAGAGACACTGAAGCTTTCTTT. Translated, it gives CASSQPTGRDTEAFF.